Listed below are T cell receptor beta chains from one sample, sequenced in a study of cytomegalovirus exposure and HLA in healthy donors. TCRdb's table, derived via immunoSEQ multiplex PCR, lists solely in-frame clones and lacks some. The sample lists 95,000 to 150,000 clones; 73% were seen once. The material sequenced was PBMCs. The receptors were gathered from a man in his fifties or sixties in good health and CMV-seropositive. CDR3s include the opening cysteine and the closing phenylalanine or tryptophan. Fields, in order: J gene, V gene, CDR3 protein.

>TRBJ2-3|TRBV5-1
CASSREVTDTQYF
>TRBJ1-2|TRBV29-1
CSATGGPNYGYTF
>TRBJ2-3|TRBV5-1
CASRPGQGGDTQYF
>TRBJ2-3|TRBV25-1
CASSEDRTDTQYF
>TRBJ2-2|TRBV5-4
CASSLGTGSTGELFF
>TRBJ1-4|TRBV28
CASSSNEKLFF
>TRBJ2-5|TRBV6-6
CASSPVRGEETQYF
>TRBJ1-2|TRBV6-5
CASRAGVYGYTF
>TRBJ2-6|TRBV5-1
CASSLDIGPGANVLTF
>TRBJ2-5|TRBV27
CASSLTPSGGDGETQYF
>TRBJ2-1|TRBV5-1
CASSLGAGGTYNEQFF
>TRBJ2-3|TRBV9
CASASGGAGVSDTQYF
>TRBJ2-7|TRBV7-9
CASSQGLGRHYEQYF
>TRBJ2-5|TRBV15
CATSRRGRQGGETQYF
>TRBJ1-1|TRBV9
CASSVGTGTGEAFF
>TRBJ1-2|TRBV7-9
CASIPPGQQANYGYTF
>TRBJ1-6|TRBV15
CATSRVHPGDSPLHF
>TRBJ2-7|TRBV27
CASSTRLAGASYEQYF